Reported below is one TCR beta chain. What it binds is unknown. This record comes from a study of OX40 agonist ivuxolimab in advanced cancers. On the study more broadly: Therapy given before enrollment (anti-PD-1, anti-PD-L1 or anti-CTLA-4) was allowed, and roughly 42% had some. General observations from the study: Specificity for antigen went undetermined in the expanded peripheral T cells.

Only in-frame clones appear in the TCRdb table, and some are missing; sequencing was by immunoSEQ multiplex PCR. Of about 36,000 clones in the sample, 70% to 80% were seen once. The CDR3 has 15 amino acids. V was clipped by 2 bases and J by 0 bases, with 10 bases between them. The germline CDR1 and CDR2 sequences are SEHNR and FQNEAQ (reference sequence). On cycle 4 day 1 and cycle 7 day 1, as well as at baseline, blood was sampled. The clonotype was recovered from an adult with an advanced solid tumor such as melanoma, head and neck, liver or kidney cancer. V and J are TRBV7-9 and TRBJ1-2; D ambiguous. The specimen comprised CD4+ or CD8+ T cells sorted from blood, sampled in a trial of the OX40 agonist ivuxolimab. CDR3 amino acids: CASSLMRLTNYGYTF. DNA for the CDR3: TGTGCCAGCAGCTTAATGAGGCTAACTAACTATGGCTACACCTTC. The whole variable domain, remainder taken from reference TRBV7-9 and TRBJ1-2, is DTGVSQNPRHKITKRGQNVTFRCDPISEHNRLYWYRQTLGQGPEFLTYFQNEAQLEKSRLLSDRFSAERPKGSFSTLEIQRTEQGDSAMYLCASSLMRLTNYGYTFGSGTRLTVV.